The entry that follows covers one T cell receptor beta chain sequence. Its antigen has not been determined. No quality values exist for individual bases; no much larger clone is one base distant. The sample is drawn from a study of blood T cell repertoires in COVID-19 (dated by TCRdb to 2018 to 2021). For the wider study: The collaborator samples originated in the United States, Italy and Spain and spanned the acute and convalescent phases of COVID-19. The repertoires were made available in a free public database intended to serve as a resource for research on the immune response to SARS-CoV-2. The samples were drawn from two sources: the first 160 participants of the ongoing ImmuneRACE study, and 1,000 to 1,500 subjects contributed by 6 global collaborators. Sample metadata almost always included a de-identified subject ID, COVID-19 status, age in years and sex. Subjects who had been exposed to COVID-19, were actively infected with it, or had recovered from it provided the deeply sampled blood TCRbeta repertoires that made up the dataset. The material from the prospective study consisted of cDNA or gDNA derived from T cells, B-cell-depleted T cells, or PBMCs. Where available, HLA class I and class II types were taken from metadata supplied by the sample provider and were not determined by assay-based typing. Broad study findings and their caveats: How much clinical and demographic metadata was included differed by source and by participant, and the metadata was provided uncurated.

CDR3 length: 16 amino acids, cysteine to phenylalanine. CDR3 DNA only is kept here, 48 bases in frame from base 1. V is cut by 5 bases and J by 0 bases, and the space between the germline ends is 16 bases. CDR1 MDHEN and CDR2 SYDVKM are derived from the germline V gene. One collaborating source in Seattle enrolled patients while the patients were actively infected and followed the patients over time throughout the course of disease. Whole blood was collected in K2EDTA tubes by collaborating institutions according to the institutions' own protocols. For TCRbeta analysis, collaborators shipped samples as frozen whole blood, isolated PBMCs, or DNA extracted from either of those sample types. The immunoSEQ Assay, a bias-controlled multiplex PCR, was used to amplify TCRbeta CDR3 regions from genomic DNA. Turning to the authors' computational methods: The number of nucleated cells in each sample was estimated from the amplification of reference gene primers within the assay. To quantify the absolute abundance of each unique TCRbeta CDR3 rearrangement, sequence reads were collapsed and filtered. Productive Simpson clonality was computed per sample as the square root of Simpson's diversity index over productive rearrangements. As stored in TCRdb, this immuneACCESS dataset retains in-frame rearrangements with V and J assigned. A fraction of the clones does not appear; measured against another copy, unresolved V genes explain less than half of the discrepancy, and the remainder lacks a known reason. The DNA gave D and trimming, while V, J and clone size come from that table. The table for this sample lists under 400,000 clones; roughly nine tenths of them were counted only once. The ten biggest clones cover roughly 3.9% of the sample.

The receptor was derived from a woman aged 60-70 years with COVID-19, enrolled during active disease. The sequence is built from TRBV28 and TRBJ1-2; a tentative D match to TRBD1 spans 5 bases. Input material: peripheral blood. The CDR3: CASSETRGVANYGYTF. The DNA is TGTGCCAGCAGTGAAACCCGGGGGGTCGCTAACTATGGCTACACCTTC.